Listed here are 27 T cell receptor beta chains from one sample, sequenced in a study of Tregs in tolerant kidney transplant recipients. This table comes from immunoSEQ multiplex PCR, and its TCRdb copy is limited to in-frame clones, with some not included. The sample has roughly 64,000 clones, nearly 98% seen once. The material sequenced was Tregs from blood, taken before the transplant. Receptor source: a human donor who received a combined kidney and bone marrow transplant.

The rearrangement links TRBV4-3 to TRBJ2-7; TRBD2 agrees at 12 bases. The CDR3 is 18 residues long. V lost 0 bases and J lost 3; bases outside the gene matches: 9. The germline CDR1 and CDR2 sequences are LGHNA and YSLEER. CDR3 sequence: CASSQDFGLAGGGYEQYF. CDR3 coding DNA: TGCGCCAGCAGCCAAGATTTTGGGCTAGCGGGAGGGGGCTACGAGCAGTACTTC.

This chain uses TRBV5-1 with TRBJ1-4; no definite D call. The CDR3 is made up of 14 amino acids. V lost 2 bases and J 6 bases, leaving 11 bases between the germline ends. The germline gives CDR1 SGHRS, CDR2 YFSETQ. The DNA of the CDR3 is TGCGCCAGCAGCTTAGGGCAGAGGGATGAAAAACTGTTTTTT. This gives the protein CASSLGQRDEKLFF.

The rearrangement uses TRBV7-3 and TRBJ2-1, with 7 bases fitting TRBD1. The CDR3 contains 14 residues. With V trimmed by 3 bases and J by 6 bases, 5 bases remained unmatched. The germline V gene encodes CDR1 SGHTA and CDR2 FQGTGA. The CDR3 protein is CASSFGSGGNEQFF. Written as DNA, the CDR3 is TGTGCCAGCAGCTTCGGGTCAGGGGGCAATGAGCAGTTCTTC.

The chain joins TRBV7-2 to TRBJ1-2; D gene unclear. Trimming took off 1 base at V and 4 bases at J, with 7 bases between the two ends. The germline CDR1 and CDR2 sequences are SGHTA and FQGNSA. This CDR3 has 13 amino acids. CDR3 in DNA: TGTGCCAGCAGCTTAGAGCCCTTCTATGGCTACACCTTC. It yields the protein CASSLEPFYGYTF.

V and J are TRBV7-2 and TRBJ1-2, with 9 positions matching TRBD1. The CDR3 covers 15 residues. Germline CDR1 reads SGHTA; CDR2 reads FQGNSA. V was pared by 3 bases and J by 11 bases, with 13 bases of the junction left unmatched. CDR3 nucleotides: TGTGCCAGCAGCTTTAGTCCGGGACAGGGATTAGGTTACACCTTC. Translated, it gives CASSFSPGQGLGYTF.

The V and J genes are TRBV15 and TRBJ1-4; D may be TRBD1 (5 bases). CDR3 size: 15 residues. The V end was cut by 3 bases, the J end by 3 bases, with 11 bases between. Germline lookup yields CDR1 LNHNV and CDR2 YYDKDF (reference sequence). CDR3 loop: CATSSLFRANEKLFF. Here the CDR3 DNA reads TGTGCCACCAGCAGTCTTTTCAGGGCTAATGAAAAACTGTTTTTT.

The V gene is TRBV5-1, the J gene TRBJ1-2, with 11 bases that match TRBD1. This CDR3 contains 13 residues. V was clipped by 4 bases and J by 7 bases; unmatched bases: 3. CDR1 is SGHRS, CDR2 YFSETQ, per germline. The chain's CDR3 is CASSRGQGAGYTF. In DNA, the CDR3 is TGCGCCAGCAGCCGAGGACAGGGGGCTGGCTACACCTTC.

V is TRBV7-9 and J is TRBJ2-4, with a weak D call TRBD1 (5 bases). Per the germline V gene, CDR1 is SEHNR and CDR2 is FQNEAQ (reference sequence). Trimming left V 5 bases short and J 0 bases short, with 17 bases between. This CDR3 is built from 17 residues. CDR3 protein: CASSAPPGPRAKNIQYF. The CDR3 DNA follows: TGTGCCAGCAGCGCACCCCCAGGGCCCCGAGCCAAAAACATTCAGTACTTC. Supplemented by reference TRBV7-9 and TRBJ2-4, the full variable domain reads DTGVSQNPRHKITKRGQNVTFRCDPISEHNRLYWYRQTLGQGPEFLTYFQNEAQLEKSRLLSDRFSAERPKGSFSTLEIQRTEQGDSAMYLCASSAPPGPRAKNIQYFGAGTRLSVL.

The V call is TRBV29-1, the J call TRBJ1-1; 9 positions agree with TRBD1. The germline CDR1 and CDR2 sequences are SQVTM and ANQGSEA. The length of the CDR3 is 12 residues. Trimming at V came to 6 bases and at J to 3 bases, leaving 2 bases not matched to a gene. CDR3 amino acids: CSVTGGDTEAFF. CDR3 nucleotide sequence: TGCAGCGTAACAGGGGGCGACACTGAAGCTTTCTTT. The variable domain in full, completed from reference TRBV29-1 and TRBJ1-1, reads SAVISQKPSRDICQRGTSLTIQCQVDSQVTMMFWYRQQPGQSLTLIATANQGSEATYESGFVIDKFPISRPNLTFSTLTVSNMSPEDSSIYLCSVTGGDTEAFFGQGTRLTVV.

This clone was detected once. CDR3 DNA: TGTGCCAGGGGGCTAGGTCGCTCCTACGAGCAGTACTTC. It yields the protein CARGLGRSYEQYF. The chain combines TRBV6-5 with TRBJ2-7, with a weak D call TRBD1 (5 bases). Germline CDR1 reads MNHEY; CDR2 reads SVGAGI. Trimming removed 9 bases at V and 0 bases at J, with 12 bases between. This CDR3 is 13 amino acids long.

The CDR3 bases are TGTGCCAGCAGCTTATACCTGGGACTAGCGTACAATGAGCAGTTCTTC. It codes for CASSLYLGLAYNEQFF. The chain has TRBV7-2 and TRBJ2-1, with TRBD2 matching 10 bases. CDR1 and CDR2 from the germline V gene are SGHTA and FQGNSA. The CDR3 has 16 residues. V trimming: 2 bases; J trimming: 4 bases; junction bases outside the gene matches: 5.

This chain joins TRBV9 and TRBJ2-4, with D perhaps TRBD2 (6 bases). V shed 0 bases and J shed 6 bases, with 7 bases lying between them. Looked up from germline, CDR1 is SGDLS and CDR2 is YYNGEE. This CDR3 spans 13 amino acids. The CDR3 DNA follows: TGTGCCAGCAGCGTAGTGGGGGGAAACATTCAGTACTTC. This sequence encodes CASSVVGGNIQYF. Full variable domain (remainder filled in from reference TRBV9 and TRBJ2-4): DSGVTQTPKHLITATGQRVTLRCSPRSGDLSVYWYQQSLDQGLQFLIQYYNGEERAKGNILERFSAQQFPDLHSELNLSSLELGDSALYFCASSVVGGNIQYFGAGTRLSVL.

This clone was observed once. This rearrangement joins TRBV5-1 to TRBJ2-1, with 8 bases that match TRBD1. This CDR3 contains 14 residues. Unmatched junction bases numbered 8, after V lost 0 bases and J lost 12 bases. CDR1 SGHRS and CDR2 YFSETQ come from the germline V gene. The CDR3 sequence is CASSLEPRTGRQFF. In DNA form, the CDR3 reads TGCGCCAGCAGCTTGGAACCCAGGACAGGGCGGCAGTTCTTC.

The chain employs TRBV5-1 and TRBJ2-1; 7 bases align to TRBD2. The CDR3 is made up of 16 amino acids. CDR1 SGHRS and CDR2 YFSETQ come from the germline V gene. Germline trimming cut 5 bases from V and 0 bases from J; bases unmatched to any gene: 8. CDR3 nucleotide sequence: TGCGCCAGCAGATCTTTTCGGGGGGACTCCTACAATGAGCAGTTCTTC. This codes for CASRSFRGDSYNEQFF.

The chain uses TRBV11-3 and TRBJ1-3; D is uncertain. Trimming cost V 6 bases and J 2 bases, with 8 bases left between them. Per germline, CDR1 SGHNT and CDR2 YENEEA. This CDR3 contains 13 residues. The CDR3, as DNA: TGTGCCAGCAGATTATCAACTGGAAACACCATATATTTT. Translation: CASRLSTGNTIYF.

CDR3: CASSSRGYSYNEQFF. The CDR3 coding sequence is TGTGCCAGCAGCAGTAGGGGATACTCCTACAATGAGCAGTTCTTC. The chain couples TRBV27 to TRBJ2-1; maybe TRBD1 (5 bases). The length of the CDR3 is 15 residues. Trimming took 6 bases from V and 0 from J, leaving 12 bases between them. The germline gives CDR1 MNHEY, CDR2 SMNVEV (reference sequence).

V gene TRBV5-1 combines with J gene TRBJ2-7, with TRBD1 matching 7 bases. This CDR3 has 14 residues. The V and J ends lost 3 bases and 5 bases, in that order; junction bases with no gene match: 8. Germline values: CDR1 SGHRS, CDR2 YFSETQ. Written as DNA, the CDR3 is TGCGCCAGCAGCTGGGGCCGGGACAGCGACGAGCAGTACTTC. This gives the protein CASSWGRDSDEQYF.

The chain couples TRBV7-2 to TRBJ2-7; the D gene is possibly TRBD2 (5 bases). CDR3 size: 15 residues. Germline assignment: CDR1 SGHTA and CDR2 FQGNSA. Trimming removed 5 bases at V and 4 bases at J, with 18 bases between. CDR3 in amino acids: CASSPQAVVSYEQYF. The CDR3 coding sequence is TGTGCCAGCAGCCCCCAAGCGGTAGTGTCTTACGAGCAGTACTTC. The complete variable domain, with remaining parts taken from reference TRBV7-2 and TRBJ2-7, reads GAGVSQSPSNKVTEKGKDVELRCDPISGHTALYWYRQSLGQGLEFLIYFQGNSAPDKSGLPSDRFSAERTGGSVSTLTIQRTQQEDSAVYLCASSPQAVVSYEQYFGPGTRLTVT.

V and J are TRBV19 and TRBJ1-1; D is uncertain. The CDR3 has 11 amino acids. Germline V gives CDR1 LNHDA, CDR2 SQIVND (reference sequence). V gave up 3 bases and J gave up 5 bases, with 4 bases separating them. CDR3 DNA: TGTGCCAGTAGTATGTATACTGAAGCTTTCTTT. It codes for CASSMYTEAFF.

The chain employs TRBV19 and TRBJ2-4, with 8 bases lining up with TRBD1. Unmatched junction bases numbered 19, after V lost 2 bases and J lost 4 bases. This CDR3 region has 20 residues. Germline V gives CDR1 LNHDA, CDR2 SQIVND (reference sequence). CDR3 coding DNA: TGTGCCAGTAGTATATCAGGGGGCCATACGATTACTGTGTCAAAAAACATTCAGTACTTC. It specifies CASSISGGHTITVSKNIQYF.

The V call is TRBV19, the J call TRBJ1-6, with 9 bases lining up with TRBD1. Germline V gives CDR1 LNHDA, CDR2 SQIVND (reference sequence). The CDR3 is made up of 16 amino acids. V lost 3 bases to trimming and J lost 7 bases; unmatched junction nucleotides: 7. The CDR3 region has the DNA TGTGCCAGTAGTATCCCCGGGACAGGGTTGAATTCACCCCTCCACTTT. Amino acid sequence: CASSIPGTGLNSPLHF.

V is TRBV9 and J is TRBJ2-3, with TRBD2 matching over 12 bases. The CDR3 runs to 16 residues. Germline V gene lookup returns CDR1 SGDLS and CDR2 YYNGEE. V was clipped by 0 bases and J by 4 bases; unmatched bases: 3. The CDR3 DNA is TGTGCCAGCAGCGTAGATCCTAGCGGGGGGGCAGATACGCAGTATTTT. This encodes CASSVDPSGGADTQYF.

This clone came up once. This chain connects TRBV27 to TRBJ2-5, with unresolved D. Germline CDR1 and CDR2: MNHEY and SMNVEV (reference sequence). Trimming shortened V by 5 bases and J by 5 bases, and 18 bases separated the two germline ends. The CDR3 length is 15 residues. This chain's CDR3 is CASSQTPRRRETQYF. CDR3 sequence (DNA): TGTGCCAGCAGTCAGACTCCTCGTAGGCGGGAGACCCAGTACTTC.

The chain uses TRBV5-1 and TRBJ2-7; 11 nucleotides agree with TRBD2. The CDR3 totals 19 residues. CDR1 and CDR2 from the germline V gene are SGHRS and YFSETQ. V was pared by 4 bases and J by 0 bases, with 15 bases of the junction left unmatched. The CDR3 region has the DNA TGCGCCAGCAGCGGCGGACCTAGCGGGGGGTTACTGAGCTCCTACGAGCAGTACTTC. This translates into CASSGGPSGGLLSSYEQYF.

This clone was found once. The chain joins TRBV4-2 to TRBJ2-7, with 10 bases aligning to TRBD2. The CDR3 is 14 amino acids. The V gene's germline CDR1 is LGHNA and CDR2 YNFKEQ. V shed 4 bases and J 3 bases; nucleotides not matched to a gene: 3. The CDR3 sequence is CASSPGLANYEQYF. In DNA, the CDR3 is TGTGCCAGCAGCCCGGGACTAGCGAACTACGAGCAGTACTTC.

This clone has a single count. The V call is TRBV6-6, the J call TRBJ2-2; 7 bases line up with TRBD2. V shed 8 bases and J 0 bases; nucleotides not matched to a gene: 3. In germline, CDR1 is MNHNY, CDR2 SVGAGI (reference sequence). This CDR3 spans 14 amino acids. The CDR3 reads CASSAGANTGELFF. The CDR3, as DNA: TGTGCCAGCTCCGCGGGGGCGAACACCGGGGAGCTGTTTTTT.

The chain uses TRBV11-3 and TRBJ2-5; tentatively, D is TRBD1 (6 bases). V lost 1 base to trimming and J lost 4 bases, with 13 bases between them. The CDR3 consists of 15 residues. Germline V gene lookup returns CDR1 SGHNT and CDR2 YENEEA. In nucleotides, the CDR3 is TGTGCCAGCAGCTTAGGGGGGCTGGCGGGAGAGACCCAGTACTTC. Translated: CASSLGGLAGETQYF.